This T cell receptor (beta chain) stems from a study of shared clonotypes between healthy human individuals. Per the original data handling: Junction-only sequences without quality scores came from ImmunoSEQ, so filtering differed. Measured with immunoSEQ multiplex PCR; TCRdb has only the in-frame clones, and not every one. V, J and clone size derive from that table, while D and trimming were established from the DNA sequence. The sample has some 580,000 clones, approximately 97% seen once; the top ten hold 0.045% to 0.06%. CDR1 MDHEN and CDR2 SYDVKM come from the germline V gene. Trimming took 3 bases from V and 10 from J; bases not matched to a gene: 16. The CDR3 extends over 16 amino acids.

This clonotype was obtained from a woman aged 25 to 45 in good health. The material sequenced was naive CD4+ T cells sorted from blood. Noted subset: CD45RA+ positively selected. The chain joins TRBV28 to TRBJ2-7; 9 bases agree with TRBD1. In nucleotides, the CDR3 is TGTGCCAGCAGTTTGGGGGGTAGGACAGGGGATCTGGGTCAGTACTTC. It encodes CASSLGGRTGDLGQYF. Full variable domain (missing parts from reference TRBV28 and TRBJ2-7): DVKVTQSSRYLVKRTGEKVFLECVQDMDHENMFWYRQDPGLGLRLIYFSYDVKMKEKGDIPEGYSVSREKKERFSLILESASTNQTSMYLCASSLGGRTGDLGQYFGPGTRLTVT.